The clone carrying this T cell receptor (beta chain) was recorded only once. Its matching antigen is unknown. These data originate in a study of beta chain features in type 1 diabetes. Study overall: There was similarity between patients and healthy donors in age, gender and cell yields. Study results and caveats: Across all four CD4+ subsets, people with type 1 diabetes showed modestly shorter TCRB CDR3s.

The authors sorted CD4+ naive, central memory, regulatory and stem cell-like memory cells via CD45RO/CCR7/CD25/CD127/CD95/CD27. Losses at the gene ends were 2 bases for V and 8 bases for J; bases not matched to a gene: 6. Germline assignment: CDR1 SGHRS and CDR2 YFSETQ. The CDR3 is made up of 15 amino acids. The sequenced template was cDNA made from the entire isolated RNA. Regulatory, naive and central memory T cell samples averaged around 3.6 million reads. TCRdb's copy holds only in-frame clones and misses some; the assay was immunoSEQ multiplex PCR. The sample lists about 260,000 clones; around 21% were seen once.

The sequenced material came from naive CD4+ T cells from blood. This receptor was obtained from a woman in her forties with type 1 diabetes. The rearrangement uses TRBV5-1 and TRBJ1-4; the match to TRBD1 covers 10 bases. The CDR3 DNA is TGCGCCAGCAGCTTAAGAGGGACAGGGGAAGAAAAACTGTTTTTT. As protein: CASSLRGTGEEKLFF. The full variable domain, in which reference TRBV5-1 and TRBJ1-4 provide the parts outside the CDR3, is KAGVTQTPRYLIKTRGQQVTLSCSPISGHRSVSWYQQTPGQGLQFLFEYFSETQRNKGNFPGRFSGRQFSNSRSEMNVSTLELGDSALYLCASSLRGTGEEKLFFGSGTQLSVL.